Each of the 7 T cell receptor beta chains below was sequenced from the same sample in a study of blood T cell repertoires in COVID-19. Sequenced by immunoSEQ multiplex PCR; TCRdb stores in-frame clones only, minus some. This table holds approximately 270,000 clones, more than 65% found once. Source material: peripheral blood. These receptors came from a person aged 65 to 85 with COVID-19, enrolled during active disease.

This clone was seen just once. The chain is built from TRBV6-1 and TRBJ1-2, with TRBD1 matching over 7 bases. The V gene end was trimmed by 2 bases and the J gene end by 5 bases; junction bases not matched to a gene: 5. Germline values: CDR1 MNHNS, CDR2 SASEGT. This CDR3 comprises 14 residues. The CDR3 bases are TGTGCCAGCAGTGAACAGGGGGTCTGGTATGGCTACACCTTC. This sequence encodes CASSEQGVWYGYTF.

The chain couples TRBV7-9 to TRBJ2-7, with 7 nucleotides matching TRBD1. Germline V gives CDR1 SEHNR, CDR2 FQNEAQ (reference sequence). There are 14 residues in the CDR3. After removal of 5 bases from V and 3 bases from J, the junction contained 7 bases not matched to a gene. Here the CDR3 DNA reads TGTGCCAGCAGCCTCCGGGACAGCAGCTACGAGCAGTACTTC. Protein: CASSLRDSSYEQYF.

V gene TRBV5-8 combines with J gene TRBJ2-7; D may be TRBD2 (6 bases). From germline, CDR1 is SGHTS and CDR2 YDEGEE. V was shortened by 7 bases and J by 3 bases, with 17 bases between the two germline ends. CDR3 length equals 14 residues. In DNA form, the CDR3 reads TGTGCCAGCCCTGGAGGGGTAAATTTCTACGAGCAGTACTTC. This translates into CASPGGVNFYEQYF. The entire variable domain, with the rest obtained from reference TRBV5-8 and TRBJ2-7, is as follows: EAGVTQSPTHLIKTRGQQATLRCSPISGHTSVYWYQQALGLGLQFLLWYDEGEERNRGNFPPRFSGRQFPNYSSELNVNALELEDSALYLCASPGGVNFYEQYFGPGTRLTVT.

CDR3 nucleotides: TGCAGCGTTGCAGGGACAGGCTCCTACGAGCAGTACTTC. Its protein product is CSVAGTGSYEQYF. The chain employs TRBV29-1 and TRBJ2-7; TRBD1 agrees at 8 bases. This CDR3 comprises 13 residues. Looked up from germline, CDR1 is SQVTM and CDR2 is ANQGSEA. The V and J ends lost 4 bases and 0 bases, in that order; junction bases with no gene match: 2.

The chain uses TRBV5-1 and TRBJ1-6, with TRBD1 matching over 8 bases. Germline V gene sequence: CDR1 SGHRS, CDR2 YFSETQ. The CDR3 loop spans 13 amino acids. J lost 19 bases, V lost 3 bases, and 12 bases had no gene match. The DNA of the CDR3 is TGCGCCAGCAGCTGGACAGGGAGCGAGACCTCTCACTTT. This translates into CASSWTGSETSHF.

This rearrangement joins TRBV28 to TRBJ2-3; 11 bases are a match to TRBD2. From germline, CDR1 is MDHEN and CDR2 SYDVKM. The CDR3 is 19 amino acids. Germline trimming cut 8 bases from V and 4 bases from J; bases unmatched to any gene: 20. CDR3 coding DNA: TGTGCCAGCGCTCACGGGCTAGCGGGAGGCTCTTTCTTGCCAGATACGCAGTATTTT. Amino acid sequence: CASAHGLAGGSFLPDTQYF. The full variable domain, with the rest looked up from reference TRBV28 and TRBJ2-3, is DVKVTQSSRYLVKRTGEKVFLECVQDMDHENMFWYRQDPGLGLRLIYFSYDVKMKEKGDIPEGYSVSREKKERFSLILESASTNQTSMYLCASAHGLAGGSFLPDTQYFGPGTRLTVL.

The rearrangement joins TRBV29-1 to TRBJ2-1, with 10 bases fitting TRBD2. In germline, CDR1 is SQVTM, CDR2 ANQGSEA. Trimming at V came to 4 bases and at J to 2 bases, leaving 5 bases not matched to a gene. The CDR3 has 15 amino acids. CDR3: CSVVKLAGAYNEQFF. The CDR3 DNA reads TGCAGCGTTGTCAAGCTAGCGGGAGCCTACAATGAGCAGTTCTTC.